This T cell receptor (beta chain) was recorded in a study of STAT5B mutations in CD4+ large granular lymphocyte leukemia (dated by TCRdb to between 2021 and 2024). Concerning the study at large: Among healthy controls, the CDR3 'QG' motif was associated with a particular HLA allele. The study compared the TCRbeta repertoires of patients with CD4+ T-cell large granular lymphocyte leukemia against the TCRbeta repertoires of healthy blood donors. Flow cytometry on FACSCanto II or FACSVerse confirmed that purified fractions exceeded 95% purity among lymphocytes.

To note about this clone: Its antigen is unknown. No quality values exist for individual bases; no much larger clone is one base distant.

The immunoSEQ assay at survey resolution was applied to genomic DNA for sequencing of TCRbeta rearrangements. From the authors' description of their analysis: A lowest detectable productive clonotype frequency of 2.59 x 10-5 was observed in the TCR sequencing data. Only productive TCRbeta rearrangements, defined as complete and in-frame sequences, were included in the analyses. Clonality for each sample was calculated as Simpson clonality in the immunoSEQ Analyzer version 3.0. Clones were categorized by frequency as very rare, small, medium, large (1-20%) or hyperexpanded (>20%). Generation probabilities were estimated with OLGA 1.2.3, V-gene circos plots were made with VDJtools, specificities were searched in VDJdb, and CDR3 motifs were identified with GLIPH. The clones in this table, taken by TCRdb from immuneACCESS, are in-frame only. Not every clone is retained; where verified, under half of the shortfall comes from an unresolved V gene, and the cause of the rest is unknown. V and J calls plus clone size are reproduced from that table; the DNA served to infer D and trimming. This sample gives 30,000 or so clones in total; roughly 77% of them show up just once. The ten biggest clones cover roughly 2% of the sample.

At the junction V is shortened by 8 bases and J by 2 bases, with 9 bases in between. Measured from the cysteine to the phenylalanine, the CDR3 is 12 residues long. Only the CDR3 region is kept as DNA, spanning 36 bases read in frame from base 1. CDR1 and CDR2 are read off the germline V gene as MNHEY and SVGAGI. Paper-wide results and their limitations: Each patient's main leukemic clonotypes were private, but roughly a quarter of these clonotypes showed up at low frequency in the non-leukemic repertoires of other patients. Enrichment of TRBV06-family usage was observed among the top patient clones (8/27) relative to healthy controls (2/35). CD4-sorted patient repertoires appeared more clonal than healthy CD4+ repertoires, and this difference persisted after removing the putative leukemic clones. The data were not HLA-matched, and the relatively small sample size could explain the higher clonality seen in CD4+ compared with CD8+ T-LGLL.

The healthy controls were 40 or so blood donors, and the buffy coats of these donors were supplied by the Finnish Red Cross blood service. All TCR-sequenced material derived from peripheral blood: patient blood samples and healthy donor buffy coats. Peripheral blood mononuclear cells were isolated by Ficoll-Hypaque gradient centrifugation. CD4+ cells were purified magnetically from the buffy coats of healthy controls. The Gentra Puregene Cell and Tissue kit was used for genomic DNA extraction, and quantification was performed on a Qubit 2.0 fluorometer. This clonotype originated in a human donor in good health. Sequenced input: CD4+ T cells from blood buffy coats. The sequence joins TRBV6-5 to TRBJ1-2, and TRBD1 may be the D gene, going by 6 matching bases. The CDR3 protein: CASRQDNYGYTF. The DNA reads as follows: TGTGCCAGCCGACAGGACAACTATGGCTACACCTTC.